The rows below give T cell receptor beta chains drawn from one sample of a study of blood T cell repertoires in COVID-19. The assay was immunoSEQ multiplex PCR, and TCRdb's table has in-frame clones only and misses some. The sample has a few hundred thousand clones; 84% are singletons. The sample was peripheral blood. These receptor sequences come from a woman aged 80 or over with active or convalescent COVID-19. Each CDR3 is given with its conserved first and last residue. The order of the fields is D gene, clone size, V gene, J gene, CDR3 protein, CDR3 DNA. D genes are given only for firm matches. Rows may omit the clone size; those that give it use once, few, many or a size class.

.	.	TRBV4-3	TRBJ1-1	CASSQDRRQAFEAFF	TGCGCCAGCAGCCAAGATCGCAGACAGGCGTTTGAAGCTTTCTTT
.	.	TRBV7-2	TRBJ1-5	CASSYDYQPQHF	TGTGCCAGCAGCTACGACTATCAGCCCCAGCATTTT
.	.	TRBV7-3	TRBJ2-3	CASSIRQSTDTQYF	TGTGCCAGCAGCATCCGACAGAGCACAGATACGCAGTATTTT
TRBD2	.	TRBV30	TRBJ2-1	CAWSVISGGAYNEQFF	TGTGCCTGGAGTGTTATTAGCGGGGGTGCCTACAATGAGCAGTTCTTC
.	.	TRBV7-2	TRBJ1-5	CASSLGLGAIQPQHF	TGTGCCAGCAGCTTAGGTCTGGGGGCAATTCAGCCCCAGCATTTT
.	few	TRBV18	TRBJ2-1	CASSPPGAQSNEQFF	TGTGCCAGCTCACCACCGGGGGCCCAGTCAAATGAGCAGTTCTTC
.	once	TRBV5-1	TRBJ1-1	CASSSDRKNTEAFF	TGCGCCAGCAGCTCTGACAGGAAGAACACTGAAGCTTTCTTT
TRBD2	.	TRBV28	TRBJ2-5	CASILSGGTGLETQYF	TGTGCCAGCATCCTTAGCGGGGGGACTGGACTGGAGACCCAGTACTTC
TRBD1	few	TRBV7-3	TRBJ2-7	CASSRDRNYEQYF	TGTGCCAGCAGCAGGGACAGAAATTACGAGCAGTACTTC
.	once	TRBV6-2/TRBV6-3	TRBJ2-7	CASSYSLGPTYEQYF	TGTGCCAGCAGTTACAGTTTGGGGCCTACCTACGAGCAGTACTTC
TRBD1	once	TRBV29-1	TRBJ2-7	CSVERKDRGLGEQYF	TGCAGCGTTGAAAGGAAGGACAGGGGATTGGGCGAGCAGTACTTC
.	.	TRBV28	TRBJ1-3	CASRFRQALGGNTIYF	TGTGCCAGCAGGTTCCGACAGGCACTTGGGGGAAACACCATATATTTT
TRBD2	.	TRBV18	TRBJ2-1	CASSFLAGGSRSYNEQFF	TGTGCCAGCTCATTTCTAGCGGGGGGAAGCAGGTCCTACAATGAGCAGTTCTTC
.	.	TRBV7-9	TRBJ1-2	CASSLAQTGINYGYTF	TGTGCCAGCAGCTTAGCCCAGACGGGGATTAACTATGGCTACACCTTC
.	.	TRBV15	TRBJ2-7	CATSRLGDTKYEQYF	TGTGCCACCAGCAGGTTGGGGGACACTAAATACGAGCAGTACTTC
TRBD2	.	TRBV6-2/TRBV6-3	TRBJ2-1	CASSPILAGGNEQFF	TGTGCCAGCAGTCCCATACTAGCGGGAGGGAATGAGCAGTTCTTC
TRBD2	.	TRBV7-3	TRBJ2-3	CASSPQGGLAVTDTQYF	TGTGCCAGCAGCCCTCAAGGGGGACTAGCGGTCACAGATACGCAGTATTTT
.	.	TRBV5-1	TRBJ2-2	CASSLGLTGELFF	TGCGCCAGCAGCTTGGGTCTCACCGGGGAGCTGTTTTTT
TRBD2	.	TRBV7-8	TRBJ2-2	CASSLAGTSGSVGELFF	TGTGCCAGCAGCTTAGCGGGGACTAGCGGGAGTGTTGGGGAGCTGTTTTTT
.	once	TRBV7-8	TRBJ1-3	CASSLGRALGNTIYF	TGTGCCAGCAGCTTAGGCAGGGCGCTTGGAAACACCATATATTTT
TRBD2	.	TRBV28	TRBJ2-7	CASSLQIAGGKYEQYF	TGTGCCAGCAGTCTCCAAATAGCGGGGGGGAAATACGAGCAGTACTTC
TRBD1	.	TRBV15	TRBJ2-7	CATSRDKGGTGVYEQYF	TGTGCCACCAGCAGAGATAAGGGGGGGACAGGGGTATACGAGCAGTACTTC
.	few	TRBV19	TRBJ1-4	CASQSRFATNEKLFF	TGTGCCAGTCAATCACGGTTTGCGACTAATGAAAAACTGTTTTTT
.	once	TRBV7-9	TRBJ1-2	CASSPQTGRSGYTF	TGTGCCAGCAGCCCGCAGACAGGACGATCTGGCTACACCTTC
.	.	TRBV18	TRBJ1-3	CASSPGGGGPGNTIYF	TGTGCCAGCTCACCGGGCGGCGGGGGCCCTGGAAACACCATATATTTT
.	.	TRBV2	TRBJ1-2	CASDSIRGSGGYTF	TGTGCCAGCGACTCAATCCGGGGGTCTGGTGGCTACACCTTC
TRBD1	.	TRBV5-4	TRBJ2-6	CASSKGQDSGANVLTF	TGTGCCAGCAGCAAAGGACAGGACTCTGGGGCCAACGTCCTGACTTTC
TRBD2	.	TRBV28	TRBJ2-5	CASSLPLAGAGETQYF	TGTGCCAGCAGTTTACCCTTAGCGGGGGCCGGGGAGACCCAGTACTTC
TRBD2	.	TRBV27	TRBJ2-1	CASSLSSSGSGDEQFF	TGTGCCAGCAGTTTATCTTCTAGCGGGAGCGGGGATGAGCAGTTCTTC
.	.	TRBV21-1	TRBJ2-3	CASSKNGAGRSASTDTQYF	TGTGCCAGCAGCAAAAATGGGGCGGGGAGGTCCGCTAGCACAGATACGCAGTATTTT
TRBD1	.	TRBV11-1	TRBJ1-1	CASSPFDRGKTTEAFF	TGTGCCAGCAGCCCATTCGACAGGGGTAAGACGACTGAAGCTTTCTTT
.	.	TRBV3-1/TRBV3-2	TRBJ1-3	CASSQVSPAYIGVSGNTIYF	TGTGCCAGCAGCCAGGTCTCTCCCGCATACATCGGGGTCTCTGGAAACACCATATATTTT
.	.	TRBV4-3	TRBJ1-1	CASSQDMGGLNTEAFF	TGCGCCAGCAGCCAAGATATGGGGGGGTTGAACACTGAAGCTTTCTTT
TRBD1	.	TRBV9	TRBJ2-7	CASSAGQGEQYF	TGTGCCAGCAGCGCTGGACAGGGCGAGCAGTACTTC
TRBD2	.	TRBV28	TRBJ2-3	CASSLLAGDFDTQYF	TGTGCCAGCAGTTTATTAGCGGGGGATTTTGATACGCAGTATTTT
TRBD1	.	TRBV7-9	TRBJ2-7	CASSSGTGFHEQYF	TGTGCCAGCAGCTCCGGGACAGGGTTCCACGAGCAGTACTTC
TRBD2	.	TRBV4-1	TRBJ2-1	CASSQDRGGSSYNEQFF	TGCGCCAGCAGCCAAGATCGGGGGGGGAGTTCCTACAATGAGCAGTTCTTC
TRBD1	.	TRBV7-8	TRBJ2-1	CASRTSAGQGYNEQFF	TGTGCCAGCAGGACCAGTGCGGGACAGGGTTACAATGAGCAGTTCTTC
TRBD2	.	TRBV15	TRBJ2-5	CATSRGTSGVQETQYF	TGTGCCACCAGCCGAGGGACTAGCGGGGTACAAGAGACCCAGTACTTC
TRBD1	.	TRBV11-3	TRBJ1-6	CASSSRTGGNSPLHF	TGTGCCAGCAGCTCCCGGACAGGAGGGAATTCACCCCTCCACTTT
TRBD2	.	TRBV9	TRBJ2-5	CASSVGLAGGNQETQYF	TGTGCCAGCAGCGTAGGCCTAGCGGGGGGGAACCAAGAGACCCAGTACTTC
.	.	TRBV2	TRBJ2-1	CATQLMGGYNEQFF	TGTGCCACCCAACTAATGGGTGGTTACAATGAGCAGTTCTTC
.	.	TRBV4-1	TRBJ2-3	CASSQPDRRTDTQYF	TGCGCCAGCAGCCAACCTGACAGACGCACAGATACGCAGTATTTT
.	.	TRBV21-1	TRBJ2-1	CASSKNGLTSSYNEQFF	TGTGCCAGCAGCAAAAACGGTTTAACGAGCTCCTACAATGAGCAGTTCTTC
TRBD2	few	TRBV5-4	TRBJ2-3	CASSSGLAVMDTQYF	TGTGCCAGCAGCTCGGGACTAGCGGTTATGGATACGCAGTATTTT